Presented here are 15 T cell receptor beta chains from one specimen sequenced in a study of vaccination and CD4 T cells after COVID-19. The treatment is: roughly ten-day PBMC culture with coronavirus spike peptide pools or control peptides (ViraFEST assay). These receptors' targets are unknown. Sequencing of DNA taken from cultured CD4+ T cells relied on the Oncomine TCR Beta short-read assay. TCRdb independently ran MiXCR on the PCR reads; one entry per CDR3 protein. The sample includes around 19,000 distinct CDR3 sequences, 45% to 70% of them seen just once. The source material was CD4+ T cells from blood, cultured in vitro. These receptor sequences come from a human donor who had recovered from COVID-19.

The chain carries TRBV11-2 and TRBJ1-2, with D possibly being TRBD1 (6 bases). The CDR3 covers 14 residues. The germline V and J ends were trimmed by 0 bases and 8 bases, with 13 bases remaining between them. Germline V gene data show CDR1 as SGHAT and CDR2 as FQNNGV. CDR3 bases: TGTGCCAGCAGCTTAGATGAGGGGGTCGGCGGCTACACCTTC. It translates to CASSLDEGVGGYTF.

The genes are TRBV20-1 and TRBJ1-5, with D perhaps TRBD1 (5 bases). Germline loops: CDR1 DFQATT, CDR2 SNEGSKA (reference sequence). The CDR3 length is 17 residues. Trimming cost V 4 bases and J 3 bases, with 22 bases left between them. CDR3 residues: CSAKGTRRGPSNQPQHF. CDR3 coding DNA: TGCAGTGCTAAGGGGACCCGTAGGGGCCCTTCCAATCAGCCCCAGCATTTT.

V gene TRBV19 combines with J gene TRBJ1-1, with 7 bases that match TRBD1. The germline gives CDR1 LNHDA, CDR2 SQIVND (reference sequence). The CDR3 sequence is 15 residues long. J lost 4 bases, V lost 5 bases, and 10 bases had no gene match. For the CDR3, the DNA is TGTGCCAGTAGTTCATGGTCACAGGGGAGCACTGAAGCTTTCTTT. This translates into CASSSWSQGSTEAFF.

There are a few counts of this clonotype. The chain recombines TRBV20-1 with TRBJ2-5; D is tentatively TRBD1 or TRBD2 (5 bases each). This CDR3 has 14 amino acids. The germline V gene encodes CDR1 DFQATT and CDR2 SNEGSKA (reference sequence). Trimming left V 6 bases short and J 5 bases short, with 19 bases between. The CDR3 loop is CSAHTGTLRETQYF. CDR3 nucleotide sequence: TGCAGTGCGCATACCGGGACGCTTCGGGAGACCCAGTACTTC.

The chain employs TRBV20-1 and TRBJ2-7, with TRBD1 matching over 7 bases. The CDR3 consists of 17 residues. Germline V gene data show CDR1 as DFQATT and CDR2 as SNEGSKA (reference sequence). J gave up 0 bases and V 2 bases, and 13 bases lay outside the gene matches. CDR3 coding DNA: TGCAGTGCTAGAAAACTCGTGGGAGCAGGGGGCTCCTACGAGCAGTACTTC. Translating gives CSARKLVGAGGSYEQYF.

The chain couples TRBV10-3 to TRBJ2-3; 10 positions match TRBD2. Germline CDR1 and CDR2: ENHRY and SYGVKD. The CDR3 totals 13 residues. The V and J ends lost 7 bases and 5 bases, in that order; junction bases with no gene match: 3. The CDR3 DNA reads as TGTGCCATCACCCAGCGGGGGGGAGATACGCAGTATTTT. As protein: CAITQRGGDTQYF.

This chain joins TRBV5-1 and TRBJ1-6; tentatively, D is TRBD1 (6 bases). Germline V gene data show CDR1 as SGHRS and CDR2 as YFSETQ. There are 16 residues in the CDR3. V lost 3 bases, J lost 4 bases, and 14 bases lay in between. The CDR3 loop is CASSSDSDPYNSPLHF. The CDR3 DNA reads as TGCGCCAGCAGCTCGGACAGCGACCCGTATAATTCACCCCTCCACTTT.

This clonotype was counted a few times. One junction end does not reproduce the germline sequence, and a read error may be involved. This sequence joins TRBV11-2 and TRBJ2-7, with 7 bases lining up with TRBD2. Germline assignment: CDR1 SGHAT and CDR2 FQNNGV. The CDR3 runs 15 residues. The CDR3 loop reads CASPWGGSEAYEQYF. DNA for the CDR3: TGTGCCAGCCCCTGGGGCGGGAGTGAGGCCTACGAGCAGTATTTC.

The V and J genes are TRBV4-1 and TRBJ1-2, with 8 bases identical to TRBD1. Per the germline V gene, CDR1 is MGHRA and CDR2 is YSYEKL. J lost 4 bases, V lost 0 bases, and 7 bases had no gene match. The CDR3 spans 16 residues. This CDR3 is CASSQEGTGGAYGYTF. CDR3 coding DNA: TGCGCCAGCAGCCAAGAGGGAACAGGGGGTGCCTATGGCTACACCTTC.

The chain carries TRBV20-1 and TRBJ1-6; 7 nucleotides align to TRBD1. The V segment lost 3 bases and the J segment 4 bases; nucleotides outside the gene matches: 9. This CDR3 is built from 16 residues. Per germline, CDR1 DFQATT and CDR2 SNEGSKA (reference sequence). CDR3 residues: CSARTGFFPYNSPLHF. The CDR3 coding sequence is TGCAGTGCTAGGACAGGGTTTTTTCCATATAATTCACCCCTCCACTTT.

The V gene is TRBV6-1, the J gene TRBJ1-3; D gene unclear. V was shortened by 6 bases and J by 1 base, with 10 bases between the two germline ends. Germline V lookup: CDR1 MNHNS, CDR2 SASEGT. This CDR3 spans 14 amino acids. CDR3 in amino acids: CASSRSNSGNTIYF. The CDR3 DNA reads TGTGCCAGCAGCCGTAGTAATTCTGGAAACACCATATATTTT.

This clonotype has just a few counts. The rearrangement uses TRBV27 and TRBJ1-6, with 7 bases aligning to TRBD1. Per germline, CDR1 MNHEY and CDR2 SMNVEV (reference sequence). V shed 2 bases and J 9 bases; nucleotides not matched to a gene: 7. The CDR3 has 15 residues. The CDR3: CASSLAPSGGSPLHF. CDR3 bases: TGTGCCAGCAGTTTAGCCCCCTCAGGGGGTTCACCCCTCCACTTT.

The V gene is TRBV20-1, the J gene TRBJ2-2; 8 positions agree with TRBD2. CDR3 length equals 15 residues. J lost 4 bases, V lost 5 bases, and 9 bases had no gene match. Germline CDR1 reads DFQATT; CDR2 reads SNEGSKA (reference sequence). CDR3 sequence reads: CSASSLRGATGELFF. Here the CDR3 DNA reads TGCAGTGCTTCGTCGTTGCGGGGGGCCACCGGGGAGCTGTTTTTT.

This sequence joins TRBV20-1 and TRBJ2-3, with TRBD2 matching 11 bases. The CDR3 extends over 15 amino acids. Losses at the gene ends were 6 bases for V and 1 base for J; bases not matched to a gene: 6. CDR1 DFQATT and CDR2 SNEGSKA come from the germline V gene (reference sequence). In DNA, the CDR3 is TGCAGTGCCTCCGGGACTAGCGGCCGCACAGATACGCAGTATTTT. Translated, it gives CSASGTSGRTDTQYF.

The sample holds a few counts of this clonotype. DNA for the CDR3: TGTGCCAGCAGCCAAGGGGCTCCAGATACGCAGTATTTT. Encoded protein: CASSQGAPDTQYF. The chain couples TRBV4-2 to TRBJ2-3; no clear D. V was clipped by 1 base and J by 4 bases, with 6 bases between them. This CDR3 comprises 13 residues. Germline CDR1 and CDR2: LGHNA and YNFKEQ.